This T cell receptor (beta chain) came from a study of cytomegalovirus exposure and HLA in healthy donors. Points from the study as a whole: A missense DCLRE1C variant was associated with V- and J-gene trimming of TCR beta chains in a later analysis, and an independent cohort replicated the association. It was reported that TCR beta sequences correctly inferred the HLA-A and HLA-B alleles for most subjects. Confirmation was obtained in vitro that a few CMV-associated chains are specific for CMV antigens.

Trimming cost V 1 base and J 2 bases, with 8 bases left between them. The V gene's germline CDR1 is LNHDA and CDR2 SQIVND (reference sequence). This CDR3 is built from 14 residues. Primers for the PCR totalled 60 Vbeta and 13 Jbeta. Assay: immunoSEQ multiplex PCR; the TCRdb copy retains only in-frame clones and omits some. The sample lists around 96,000 clones, 65% to 85% seen once, with approximately 2% in the top ten. In its sample, this clone was seen once. Antigen specificity is unknown. The chain recombines TRBV19 with TRBJ2-5, with a tentative D call TRBD1 (6 bases). Source material: PBMCs. This sequence was found in a man in his late teens or twenties in good health and CMV-seronegative. CDR3 bases: TGTGCCAGTAGTATAGGGACAGTACAAGAGACCCAGTACTTC. As protein: CASSIGTVQETQYF.